These 5 T cell receptor beta chains came from one sample sequenced in a study of cytotoxic CD8 clonotypes in ibrutinib-treated CLL. The protocol was immunoSEQ multiplex PCR, while the TCRdb copy is restricted to in-frame clones and leaves out a portion. The sample lists about 140,000 clones; 80% were seen once. Sequences were derived from PBMCs, sampled after 36 months of ibrutinib treatment. These receptors all stem from a human donor with chronic lymphocytic leukemia.

Remarks on this clone: Within the sample, other DNA sequences also encode this same CDR3. CDR3 coding DNA: TGTGCCAGCAGTGACAGGGTTTTTAACACTGAAGCTTTCTTT. Its translation is CASSDRVFNTEAFF. The chain combines TRBV2 with TRBJ1-1; D perhaps matches TRBD1 (5 bases). This CDR3 is built from 14 residues. V was shortened by 3 bases and J by 2 bases, with 10 bases between the two germline ends. The germline V gene encodes CDR1 SNHLY and CDR2 FYNNEI.

This chain joins TRBV18 and TRBJ1-1; 7 bases are shared with TRBD1. Germline V lookup: CDR1 KGHSH, CDR2 LQKENI. This CDR3 is built from 15 residues. V was clipped by 2 bases and J by 4 bases; unmatched bases: 7. In DNA, the CDR3 is TGTGCCAGCTCACCAGCGACAGGGCAGGGCACTGAAGCTTTCTTT. This codes for CASSPATGQGTEAFF.

V usage is TRBV7-6 and J usage is TRBJ2-7, with D perhaps given as TRBD1 or TRBD2 (7 bases each). Trimming pared 5 bases from V and 5 bases from J, leaving 13 bases between. This CDR3 is 13 amino acids long. Germline-derived CDR1 and CDR2 are SGHVS and FNYEAQ. CDR3 sequence (DNA): TGTGCCAGCAGCCAGGGGGGGAAGAACGAGCAGTACTTC. Its translation is CASSQGGKNEQYF.

This clone has only one observation. The gene calls are TRBV28 and TRBJ2-1, with 7 positions matching TRBD1. The germline CDR1 and CDR2 sequences are MDHEN and SYDVKM. This CDR3 comprises 17 residues. V was pared by 0 bases and J by 2 bases, with 7 bases of the junction left unmatched. This chain's CDR3 is CASSLWPDRVTYNEQFF. The CDR3 nucleotides read TGTGCCAGCAGTTTATGGCCTGACAGGGTTACCTACAATGAGCAGTTCTTC. The full variable domain, completed using reference TRBV28 and TRBJ2-1, is DVKVTQSSRYLVKRTGEKVFLECVQDMDHENMFWYRQDPGLGLRLIYFSYDVKMKEKGDIPEGYSVSREKKERFSLILESASTNQTSMYLCASSLWPDRVTYNEQFFGPGTRLTVL.

This chain uses TRBV29-1 with TRBJ2-2, with D maybe TRBD1 (6 bases). Germline V gene lookup returns CDR1 SQVTM and CDR2 ANQGSEA. The CDR3 runs 12 residues. The V gene lost 6 bases and the J gene lost 6 bases, with 11 bases spanning the gap. The CDR3 DNA reads as TGCAGCGTGGAATACAGGGCCGGGGAGCTGTTTTTT. It yields the protein CSVEYRAGELFF.